This T cell receptor (beta chain) was identified in a study of blood T cell repertoires in COVID-19. Study in general: Samples representing acute and convalescent COVID-19 were sourced from the United States, Italy and Spain. The cDNA or gDNA used as material had been derived from T cells, B-cell-depleted T cells, or PBMCs.

This clone was seen a single time. Seattle enrolled patients during active infection and tracked them longitudinally. Original handling: Cell counts per sample came from amplifying reference gene primers. Clones were read by immunoSEQ multiplex PCR, and TCRdb kept only the in-frame ones, dropping some. V and J calls and clone size are given by that table; D and trimming were obtained from the DNA. The sample consists of almost 400,000 clones, around 87% of them appearing once. Sequenced: peripheral blood. The TCR originated in a woman between 55 and 75 years old with COVID-19, enrolled during active disease.

CDR3 residues: CATSRRVGNSPLHF. In DNA, the CDR3 is TGTGCCACCTCCAGGAGGGTAGGTAATTCACCCCTCCACTTT. V is TRBV5-6 and J is TRBJ1-6; no clear D gene. Germline V gene sequence: CDR1 SGHDT, CDR2 YYEEEE. The CDR3 runs to 14 residues. The V end was cut by 9 bases, the J end by 6 bases, with 16 bases between.